This record concerns one TCR beta chain sequence. As yet, its antigen is unknown. The data were taken from a study of human T cells and chemical hapten exposure. Study findings and constraints: In comparison with controls, expanded TCRs gave rise to a significantly larger number of large CDR3 similarity clusters.

Germline V gene sequence: CDR1 SGHVS, CDR2 FNYEAQ. Trimming removed 5 bases at V and 0 bases at J, with 14 bases between. The CDR3 has 15 amino acids. TCRdb used MiXCR to reprocess the RACE reads, holding one entry per CDR3 protein. The sample includes fewer than 150,000 distinct CDR3 sequences, about 13% of them seen just once. Indicated time point: pre-sensitization, week 0. Treatment in this sample: therapeutic diphenylcyclopropenone sensitization with weekly scalp DPC. The chain combines TRBV7-6 with TRBJ2-7, with a tentative D call TRBD1 (6 bases). This material consisted of whole blood, taken in connection with sensitization to the hapten diphenylcyclopropenone (DPC). The clonotype was recovered from a woman in her late teens or twenties with alopecia areata. Some clones in this sample may be carry-over from other donors' samples. The CDR3 spells CASSPNRDISYEQYF. The CDR3 DNA is TGTGCCAGCAGCCCAAACCGGGACATCTCCTACGAGCAGTACTTC.